This T cell receptor (beta chain) is drawn from a study of T cell changes during pregnancy in multiple sclerosis. Using immunoSEQ multiplex PCR, the repertoire was profiled, and TCRdb retains in-frame clones only, with some absent. The sample lists tens of thousands of clones; roughly nine tenths were seen once. Germline CDR1 and CDR2: LGHNA and YSLEER. Trimming pared 0 bases from V and 0 bases from J, leaving 12 bases between. There are 16 residues in the CDR3. The V and J genes are TRBV4-3 and TRBJ2-7; D unresolved. This clonotype was sampled from a female donor with multiple sclerosis, enrolled in a pregnancy study. This sample comprised CD8+ T cells from peripheral blood mononuclear cells, obtained after pregnancy. The CDR3 nucleotides read TGCGCCAGCAGCCAAGATCTGGGCAGTGCCTCCTACGAGCAGTACTTC. It is translated as CASSQDLGSASYEQYF.